A selection of T cell receptor beta chains follows, all from one sample in a study of blood T cell repertoires in COVID-19. This table comes from immunoSEQ multiplex PCR, and its TCRdb copy is limited to in-frame clones, with some not included. The table shows 200,000 to 300,000 clones, with 91% occurring only once. Sequencing was carried out using peripheral blood. These receptors were collected from a person aged 18 to 35 with COVID-19, enrolled during active disease. Each CDR3 is given with its conserved first and last residue. D genes are given only for firm matches. Not every row has a clone size; where given, it reads once, few, many or a size class.

size,D,V,J,DNA,CDR3
once,TRBD1,TRBV18,TRBJ1-1,TGTGCCAGCTCACCGTCGACAGGGTCGGGAAAGAACACTGAAGCTTTCTTT,CASSPSTGSGKNTEAFF
.,TRBD2,TRBV27,TRBJ2-7,TGTGCCAGCAGTTTGGCCGGGACTAGCGCTTACGAGCAGTACTTC,CASSLAGTSAYEQYF
once,TRBD1,TRBV9,TRBJ2-7,TGTGCCAGCAGCGTAGTGGGACAGGGTCTTTCCGAGCAGTACTTC,CASSVVGQGLSEQYF
.,.,TRBV7-8,TRBJ2-7,TGTGCCAGCAGCAAAGGAGGGAGCGAGCAGTACTTC,CASSKGGSEQYF
.,.,TRBV6-1,TRBJ1-4,TGTGCCAGCAGTGAACAGGGTACTATTAATGAAAAACTGTTTTTT,CASSEQGTINEKLFF
.,TRBD1,TRBV2,TRBJ1-1,TGTGCCAGCAGGGCCCCCGGGACAGGGTACGGGACTGAAGCTTTCTTT,CASRAPGTGYGTEAFF
once,TRBD1,TRBV7-9,TRBJ1-1,TGTGCCAGCAGCTTAGCTTCCAGGGGGCCCCAGGGCACTGAAGCTTTCTTT,CASSLASRGPQGTEAFF
.,TRBD2,TRBV6-1,TRBJ2-3,TGTGCCAGCAGTGACCCGACTAGCGGGAGAGATACGCAGTATTTT,CASSDPTSGRDTQYF
.,TRBD1,TRBV18,TRBJ1-1,TGTGCCAGCTCACCCAACAGGGGGGAGGGCACTGAAGCTTTCTTT,CASSPNRGEGTEAFF
.,.,TRBV24-1,TRBJ1-1,TGTGCCACCAGTGAGGGGGGTGTGGGTGCTCTATTCTTT,CATSEGGVGALFF
.,TRBD1,TRBV7-2,TRBJ1-6,TGTGCCAGCAGCACGACAGGGGCGATTAATTCACCCCTCCACTTT,CASSTTGAINSPLHF